The clone carrying this T cell receptor beta chain appeared a few times. Its cognate antigen is unknown. The sample belongs to a study of tumor-infiltrating lymphocytes in localized non-small cell lung cancer. Study-level background: From each patient, both tumor and uninvolved lung, non-adjacent to tumor, were sampled. Study findings and constraints: TCRbeta sequencing showed higher T cell infiltration in tumors than uninvolved lung. Different pieces of the same tissue went to different assays, confounding technical variation with intratumor heterogeneity.

The assay was immunoSEQ multiplex PCR, and TCRdb's table has in-frame clones only and misses some. The repertoire holds approximately 14,000 clones, with 75% to 85% as singletons. Specimen: lung tumor tissue. This TCR derives from a human donor with non-small cell lung cancer.

The CDR3 here is CASSYGQYTGELFF. In nucleotides, the CDR3 is TGTGCCAGCAGTTACGGGCAGTACACCGGGGAGCTGTTTTTT. V gene TRBV6-5 combines with J gene TRBJ2-2; D gene ambiguous. V was pared by 2 bases and J by 3 bases, with 7 bases between. The CDR3 sequence is 14 residues long. Germline V gene data show CDR1 as MNHEY and CDR2 as SVGAGI.